This T cell receptor beta chain stems from a study of blood T cell repertoires in COVID-19. The Seattle patients joined while their infection was active and were tracked longitudinally afterward. Repertoires were generated with immunoSEQ multiplex PCR, while TCRdb's copy carries only in-frame clones and drops some. The repertoire holds about 290,000 clones, with about 90% as singletons. The CDR3 is made up of 16 amino acids. The V segment lost 6 bases and the J segment 5 bases; nucleotides outside the gene matches: 11. CDR1 SGHNT and CDR2 YYREEE come from the germline V gene (reference sequence). The TCR comes from a woman aged 25 to 39 with COVID-19, enrolled during active disease. The sequenced material came from peripheral blood. This sequence joins TRBV5-4 and TRBJ2-5, with TRBD2 matching 12 bases. In nucleotides, the CDR3 is TGTGCCAGCACCGACCGACTAGCGGGGGTTAGGGAGACCCAGTACTTC. This encodes CASTDRLAGVRETQYF.